The present T cell receptor (beta chain) was sequenced within a study of long-term antiretroviral therapy in people with HIV. The study, taken as a whole, reports: Samples were collected from about 2003 to 2018 under possibly less effective ART regimens. Following ART, diversity rose but still fell short of transplant donor controls.

The run of the v3.0 immunoSEQ assay was at survey level. Per-sample TRB depth target: roughly 35,000-50,000 T-cell genomes. Profiled with immunoSEQ multiplex PCR; TCRdb holds only in-frame clones, not every one. The sample yields some 23,000 clones, around three quarters seen once. At least two post-ART and at least one pre-ART PBMC sample were available for each donor. Germline V gives CDR1 SGHRS, CDR2 YFSETQ. Germline trimming cut 2 bases from V and 6 bases from J; bases unmatched to any gene: 13. This CDR3 comprises 17 residues. A word on this clone: Its specificity is unknown.

The clonotype comes from a middle-aged woman with HIV. Sequences were derived from unsorted PBMCs, sampled 1.1 years before starting antiretroviral therapy. The chain links TRBV5-1 to TRBJ2-3; 9 bases match TRBD1. In nucleotides, the CDR3 is TGCGCCAGCAGCTTCGGGACGGGACAGGGCGAAACGGATACGCAGTATTTT. This gives the protein CASSFGTGQGETDTQYF.